Reported below is one T cell receptor (beta chain). The germline CDR1 and CDR2 sequences are ENHRY and SYGVKD. V dropped 9 bases and J dropped 4; count of bases not matched to a gene: 10. This CDR3 is built from 14 residues. A sample-barcoded 5' primer and a J-beta primer mix were used in a second PCR of roughly 6 to 12 cycles. Researchers report that a template-switch adaptor with 12 random nucleotides tagged each cDNA molecule. One entry per CDR3 protein results from TCRdb running MiXCR on the 5' RACE reads. The data show roughly 930,000 distinct CDR3 sequences, 48% seen once. The data derive from a study of blood T cells in healthy people across ages.

The chain couples TRBV10-3 to TRBJ1-2; 8 bases align to TRBD1. This receptor was taken from a man aged 25 to 45 in good health. The sequenced sample consisted of blood. CDR3 amino acids: CAIRPNDRGYGYTF. The CDR3 nucleotides read TGTGCCATAAGACCCAACGACAGGGGCTATGGCTACACCTTC.